These T cell receptor beta chains were read from a single sample in a study of cytomegalovirus exposure and HLA in healthy donors. Method: immunoSEQ multiplex PCR; TCRdb's copy keeps in-frame clones and lacks some. The sample has about 89,000 clones, roughly 10% seen once; the top ten hold around 5%. Input material: PBMCs. The source is a man between 45 and 60 years old in good health and CMV-seropositive. Both conserved end residues are part of each CDR3. A D gene is named only where the DNA matches it firmly.

V: TRBV6-5; J: TRBJ2-5; D: TRBD1; length: 15; CDR3: CASSYSGTGRETQYF
V: TRBV19; J: TRBJ2-1; D: TRBD2; length: 14; CDR3: CASTSGGSYNEQFF
V: TRBV7-9; J: TRBJ1-5; D: NA; length: 17; CDR3: CASSPNAGGLSNQPQHF
V: TRBV6-5; J: TRBJ2-7; D: NA; length: 15; CDR3: CASSYSTGGTYEQYF
V: TRBV4-1; J: TRBJ2-1; D: TRBD2; length: 15; CDR3: CASSQGLAGLNEQFF
V: TRBV21-1; J: TRBJ2-5; D: NA; length: 12; CDR3: CASSRRPLTQYF
V: TRBV28; J: TRBJ1-5; D: TRBD1; length: 15; CDR3: CASSSPAGGGQPQHF
V: TRBV18; J: TRBJ2-2; D: NA; length: 16; CDR3: CASSLPGRGSTGELFF
V: TRBV14; J: TRBJ2-2; D: TRBD2; length: 17; CDR3: CASSSQEREWNTGELFF
V: TRBV5-5; J: TRBJ1-6; D: TRBD1; length: 14; CDR3: CASSYGTESSPLHF
V: TRBV7-6; J: TRBJ2-1; D: TRBD2; length: 15; CDR3: CASSRTAGGYNEQFF
V: TRBV6-5; J: TRBJ1-1; D: NA; length: 14; CDR3: CASREGRQNTEAFF
V: TRBV7-9; J: TRBJ2-7; D: NA; length: 12; CDR3: CASSLRGYEQYF
V: TRBV5-1; J: TRBJ2-1; D: TRBD2; length: 14; CDR3: CASRGLAGDNEQFF
V: TRBV28; J: TRBJ1-3; D: TRBD1; length: 14; CDR3: CASSLGTGGNTIYF
V: TRBV30; J: TRBJ2-2; D: NA; length: 15; CDR3: CAWSAGLRGTGELFF
V: TRBV5-6; J: TRBJ2-5; D: NA; length: 18; CDR3: CASSLFTRNPGDGETQYF
V: TRBV27; J: TRBJ2-7; D: TRBD1; length: 14; CDR3: CASSRRQGTGEQYF
V: TRBV6-5; J: TRBJ1-4; D: NA; length: 14; CDR3: CASRRQVDNEKLFF
V: TRBV2; J: TRBJ2-2; D: NA; length: 12; CDR3: CASRAGPGELFF
V: TRBV4-2; J: TRBJ1-2; D: TRBD1; length: 20; CDR3: CASSPHPAGQGRTGYYGYTF
V: TRBV7-2; J: TRBJ2-1; D: NA; length: 14; CDR3: CASSLVSSYNEQFF
V: TRBV30; J: TRBJ2-7; D: NA; length: 13; CDR3: CAWSLGAAYEQYF
V: TRBV27; J: TRBJ2-6; D: NA; length: 16; CDR3: CASSLRGSSGANVLTF
V: TRBV27; J: TRBJ1-2; D: TRBD1; length: 15; CDR3: CASRPRDRENYGYTF
V: TRBV7-9; J: TRBJ2-5; D: NA; length: 15; CDR3: CASSPWGGAQETQYF
V: TRBV10-3; J: TRBJ2-3; D: TRBD2; length: 12; CDR3: CAITDSGIGEYF
V: TRBV6-1; J: TRBJ2-5; D: TRBD2; length: 16; CDR3: CASSAGLAGGPGIQYF
V: TRBV5-4; J: TRBJ2-1; D: NA; length: 15; CDR3: CASSFSMSSYNEQFF
V: TRBV6-5; J: TRBJ1-2; D: NA; length: 14; CDR3: CASSRLGQHYGYTF
V: TRBV28; J: TRBJ2-7; D: TRBD1; length: 14; CDR3: CASSGQVPTYEQYF
V: TRBV4-1; J: TRBJ2-7; D: NA; length: 15; CDR3: CVSSQDGSHSYEQYF
V: TRBV4-2; J: TRBJ1-3; D: NA; length: 16; CDR3: CASSQAGQNSGNTIYF
V: TRBV18; J: TRBJ1-4; D: NA; length: 13; CDR3: CASSLSRDEKLFF
V: TRBV5-6; J: TRBJ2-3; D: NA; length: 16; CDR3: CASSFPGVKGTDTQYF
V: TRBV6-4; J: TRBJ2-1; D: TRBD2; length: 15; CDR3: CASSVIAGSNNEQFF
V: TRBV6-5; J: TRBJ1-1; D: TRBD1; length: 15; CDR3: CASSYQNRGLGEAFF
V: TRBV7-2; J: TRBJ2-7; D: NA; length: 12; CDR3: CASSLAGLEVYF
V: TRBV5-1; J: TRBJ2-7; D: NA; length: 14; CDR3: CASSLVGRTYEQYF
V: TRBV7-8; J: TRBJ2-7; D: NA; length: 13; CDR3: CASSPRLGYEQYF
V: TRBV28; J: TRBJ2-5; D: NA; length: 12; CDR3: CATTPGWETQYF
V: TRBV28; J: TRBJ1-4; D: NA; length: 16; CDR3: CASSLGGRKANEKLFF
V: TRBV5-1; J: TRBJ2-7; D: TRBD2; length: 12; CDR3: CASSWGGYEQYF
V: TRBV6-1; J: TRBJ2-2; D: NA; length: 14; CDR3: CASSVLQNTGELFF
V: TRBV7-7; J: TRBJ2-2; D: NA; length: 15; CDR3: CASSFGSPNTGELFF
V: TRBV6-1; J: TRBJ2-5; D: NA; length: 14; CDR3: CASSEALRRETQYF
V: TRBV4-1; J: TRBJ1-4; D: NA; length: 16; CDR3: CASSQDPGQANEKLFF
V: TRBV28; J: TRBJ1-5; D: NA; length: 18; CDR3: CASSLAPPTEYSNQPQHF
V: TRBV19; J: TRBJ2-7; D: NA; length: 14; CDR3: CASSSLGSSYEQYF
V: TRBV29-1; J: TRBJ2-7; D: NA; length: 17; CDR3: CSVANTPGGPRAYEQYF
V: TRBV28; J: TRBJ2-1; D: NA; length: 14; CDR3: CASSLAPSYNEQFF
V: TRBV7-7; J: TRBJ2-1; D: NA; length: 9; CDR3: CASSPAEFF
V: TRBV9; J: TRBJ2-1; D: NA; length: 13; CDR3: CASSQTEGDEQFF
V: TRBV7-9; J: TRBJ1-5; D: NA; length: 14; CDR3: CASSYGGSNQPQHF
V: TRBV10-3; J: TRBJ1-1; D: NA; length: 14; CDR3: CAISEGGRNTEAFF
V: TRBV30; J: TRBJ2-2; D: NA; length: 14; CDR3: CAWFRDSYTGELFF
V: TRBV7-6; J: TRBJ2-1; D: TRBD2; length: 16; CDR3: CASSLLSGSSYNEQFF
V: TRBV6-6; J: TRBJ2-1; D: TRBD2; length: 15; CDR3: CASSRTSGSWNEQFF
V: TRBV19; J: TRBJ2-3; D: NA; length: 13; CDR3: CASALGGTDTQYF
V: TRBV5-1; J: TRBJ1-2; D: NA; length: 14; CDR3: CASSLVPGNYGYTF